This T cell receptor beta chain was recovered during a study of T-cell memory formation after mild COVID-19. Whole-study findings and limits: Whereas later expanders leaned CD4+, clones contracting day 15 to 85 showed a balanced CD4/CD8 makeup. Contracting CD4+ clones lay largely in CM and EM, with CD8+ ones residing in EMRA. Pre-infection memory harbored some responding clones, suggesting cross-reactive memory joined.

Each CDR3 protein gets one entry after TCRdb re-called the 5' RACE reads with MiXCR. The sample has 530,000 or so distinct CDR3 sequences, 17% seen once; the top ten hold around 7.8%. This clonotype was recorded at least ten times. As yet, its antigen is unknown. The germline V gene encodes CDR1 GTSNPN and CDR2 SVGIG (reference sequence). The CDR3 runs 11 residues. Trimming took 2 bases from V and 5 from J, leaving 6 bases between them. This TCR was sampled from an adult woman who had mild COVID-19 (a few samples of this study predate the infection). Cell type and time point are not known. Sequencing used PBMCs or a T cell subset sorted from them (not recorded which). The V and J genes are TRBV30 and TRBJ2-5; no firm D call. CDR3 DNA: TGTGCCTGGAGTAGTCCTGAGACCCAGTACTTC. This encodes CAWSSPETQYF.